This T cell receptor (beta chain) was observed in a study of T cell responses to AZD1222 COVID-19 vaccine (dated by TCRdb to the early 2020s). About the full investigation: TCR sequencing was performed for about 250 trial participants, of whom roughly 200 were given two doses of AZD1222 and around 26 were given two doses of MenACWY control vaccine. Enrollment into the trials was organized by age into subgroups of 18-55, 56-69 and 70-plus years, and those subgroups contained roughly 150, 30 and 60 TCR-sequenced participants, respectively. Overall study outcomes, separate from this receptor: Most participants were white British and females outnumbered males, and the authors suggested that clonal diversity may have been underestimated. In the small 56-69-year group, the increase in depth fell short of significance, most likely because of low power. Epitopes outside the regions mutated in the B.1.351 and B.1.1.7 variants were reportedly recognized by nearly half of the unique spike-specific TCRs. After two AZD1222 doses, both the breadth and the depth of spike-specific TCRs were significantly higher than at day 0 and than in MenACWY recipients. Vaccine-associated CD4 TCRs spanned the whole spike protein, with dominant responses in regions 160-218 and 743-854. No day 14 peak-response samples were available, so repertoires were characterized only after the peak T cell response. Conclusions about previously exposed vaccinees were limited because only 6 or 7 AZD1222 recipients were SARS-CoV-2 seropositive at baseline.

Taken from cysteine to phenylalanine, the CDR3 has 15 residues. The DNA shown is the 45-base CDR3, in frame from base 1. CDR1 and CDR2, per the germline V gene, are SGHTS and YDEGEE. V and J are truncated by 1 base and 2 bases respectively, leaving an intervening sequence of 12 bases. In regard to this clone: It has no known antigen specificity. It has no much larger one-base neighbor in the sample; base qualities were not kept.

The intended sense of this specimen's time point label: about 28 days (+/-7) after the second vaccine dose. AZD1222 recipients with second doses at about 4 weeks or about 12 weeks were pooled, because spike-specific TCR depth and breadth did not differ between schedules. Vaccinee samples came from UK trials COV001 and COV002, including a single-blind randomized controlled phase 2/3 trial of AZD1222 (ChAdOx1 nCoV-19) in healthy adults. Trial participant PBMC samples were collected at day 0 and day 28 after the second dose for TCRbeta chain sequencing. The CDR3 regions of human TCRbeta chains were analyzed by immunosequencing. In the original analysis: TCRs in the repertoires were matched against a reference library of SARS-CoV-2-specific TCRs that had been generated with the MIRA antigen-specificity platform. Breadth meant the fraction of unique TCRs that were SARS-CoV-2-associated, whereas depth meant the fraction of total T cells that were SARS-CoV-2-associated. Using the MIRA data, every spike-specific TCR was mapped to the spike region that the TCR reacted to and assigned to either a CD4 or a CD8 class. Log10-transformed breadth and depth values were compared by one-way ANOVA with Sidak's multiple comparisons tests. TCRdb took over this immuneACCESS table, retaining in-frame rearrangements with V and J assigned. Such tables are incomplete; in checked studies, under half of the missing clones stem from an unresolved V gene, and the remainder is unexplained. From that table come the V and J calls and clone size; the DNA was used to work out D and trimming. Counted in this sample were 110,000 to 150,000 clones; about nine tenths of them appeared once. Roughly 3.5% of the sample lies in the top ten.

The TCR sequence derives from an adult who received the AZD1222 COVID-19 vaccine. The sample here was peripheral blood, taken 28 days after the second AZD1222 dose. The chain is made from TRBV5-8 and TRBJ1-1, with the D gene not clear enough to name. The DNA sequence follows: TGTGCCAGCAGCTTGCCCGGACGGGTAAACACTGAAGCTTTCTTT. This encodes CASSLPGRVNTEAFF. The full variable domain, with segments outside the CDR3 supplied by the reference TRBV5-8 and TRBJ1-1 proteins, appears as EAGVTQSPTHLIKTRGQQATLRCSPISGHTSVYWYQQALGLGLQFLLWYDEGEERNRGNFPPRFSGRQFPNYSSELNVNALELEDSALYLCASSLPGRVNTEAFFGQGTRLTVV.